This entry features one TCR beta chain sequence. Method: immunoSEQ multiplex PCR; TCRdb's copy keeps in-frame clones and lacks some. The profile shows more than 100,000 clones, roughly 84% of them singletons. The CDR3 extends over 14 amino acids. Germline V gives CDR1 LGHDT, CDR2 YNNKEL (reference sequence). V lost 5 bases to trimming and J lost 4 bases, with 12 bases between them. This sample was included in a study of blood T cell repertoires in COVID-19. V gene TRBV3-1 (or the pseudogene TRBV3-2) combines with J gene TRBJ2-1; a possible D gene is TRBD1 (6 bases). The sequencing input was peripheral blood. The source of this sequence is a human donor in a cohort sampled during active COVID-19. CDR3 in DNA: TGTGCCAGCAGCTCAAACAGGGTTTACAATGAGCAGTTCTTC. This gives the protein CASSSNRVYNEQFF.